The clone carrying this T cell receptor (beta chain) came up a few times. No antigen is known for it. CD45RO/CCR7/CD25/CD127/CD95/CD27 staining was used to isolate CD4+ naive, central memory, regulatory and stem cell-like memory cells by sorting. The isolated RNA, all of it, was reverse transcribed, so expressed TCRB transcripts were what got sequenced. Method: immunoSEQ multiplex PCR; TCRdb's copy keeps in-frame clones and lacks some. Of 600,000 to 700,000 clones listed, roughly 12% were seen once; the top ten hold more than 0.1%. The CDR3 is 14 residues long. Trimming removed 4 bases from V and 4 bases from J, with 13 bases in between. From germline, CDR1 is LGHNA and CDR2 YSLEER. This record comes from a study of beta chain features in type 1 diabetes. General study results and limits: The similarity of naive, central memory and Treg TCRB repertoires appeared greater among patients than among healthy donors. Because the template was cDNA, high-expressing cells might be over-represented. All four CD4+ subsets of Type 1 diabetes patients contained TCRB CDR3s that were moderately but significantly shorter. Shorter templates may be favored by PCR, equally so in patients and controls.

The gene calls are TRBV4-3 and TRBJ1-2; possible D gene TRBD1, 5 bases. What was sequenced was naive CD4+ T cells from blood. The receptor was isolated from a man aged 30 to 45 with type 1 diabetes. CDR3 nucleotides: TGCGCCAGCAGCCCTAGCAGGGAAAGCTATGGCTACACCTTC. It translates to CASSPSRESYGYTF.